This T cell receptor (beta chain) came from a study of T cells in Graves' hyperthyroidism and ophthalmopathy. TCR beta CDR3 regions were amplified from RNA transcripts. HTBI primers were the set used in a first-round RT-PCR of the TCR CDR3. Each CDR3 protein is one row after TCRdb ran MiXCR on the multiplex PCR reads. The sample carries a few hundred thousand distinct CDR3 sequences, about 18% recorded once. The V and J ends lost 7 bases and 4 bases respectively, with 14 bases between them. The CDR3 loop spans 14 amino acids. The TCR comes from a woman aged 45 to 65 with Graves' hyperthyroidism. Input material: blood. V is TRBV12-3 or TRBV12-4 and J is TRBJ2-1; D gene ambiguous. The CDR3 nucleotides are TGTGCCAGCACCCAGGAGAAGGGATACAATGAGCAGTTCTTC. Encoded protein: CASTQEKGYNEQFF.